Presented here are 10 T cell receptor beta chains from one specimen sequenced in a study of blood T cell repertoires in COVID-19. The assay was immunoSEQ multiplex PCR, and TCRdb's table has in-frame clones only and misses some. The repertoire holds 120,000 to 150,000 clones, with around 84% as singletons. The source material was peripheral blood. These receptors originate from a human donor in a cohort sampled during active COVID-19.

This clone has more than one count but fewer than ten. This chain uses TRBV2 with TRBJ2-3; 7 bases line up with TRBD2. Germline-derived CDR1 and CDR2 are SNHLY and FYNNEI. With 0 bases clipped from V and 0 bases from J, the junction kept 3 bases outside the gene matches. The CDR3 length is 16 residues. The CDR3 reads CASSEAWGGSTDTQYF. The CDR3 nucleotides read TGTGCCAGCAGTGAAGCTTGGGGGGGGAGCACAGATACGCAGTATTTT.

The chain combines TRBV19 with TRBJ1-4, with 7 bases identical to TRBD1. Germline V gene lookup returns CDR1 LNHDA and CDR2 SQIVND (reference sequence). The CDR3 length is 15 residues. With V trimmed by 4 bases and J by 4 bases, 6 bases remained unmatched. This chain's CDR3 is CASSTPTGFNEKLFF. As DNA, the CDR3 is TGTGCCAGTAGTACGCCGACAGGGTTTAATGAAAAACTGTTTTTT.

DNA for the CDR3: TGTGCCAGCAGTTTTCCCGGGACAGGGGGCGACATTCAGTACTTC. It specifies CASSFPGTGGDIQYF. This chain joins TRBV28 and TRBJ2-4; TRBD1 agrees at 12 bases. Looked up from germline, CDR1 is MDHEN and CDR2 is SYDVKM. Trimming cost V 3 bases and J 8 bases; bases outside gene matches: 5. CDR3 length equals 15 residues.

The rearrangement links TRBV5-1 to TRBJ2-5, with 7 bases that match TRBD1. This CDR3 spans 13 amino acids. The ends lost 7 bases at V and 5 bases at J; junction bases unmatched: 8. Germline V gene lookup returns CDR1 SGHRS and CDR2 YFSETQ. For the CDR3, the DNA is TGCGCCAGCGCCATAACAGGGGCTGAGACCCAGTACTTC. Amino acids: CASAITGAETQYF.

The V call is TRBV19, the J call TRBJ1-3; D is undetermined. The CDR3 consists of 17 residues. Germline V gives CDR1 LNHDA, CDR2 SQIVND (reference sequence). Trimming left V 5 bases short and J 7 bases short, with 24 bases between. This CDR3 reads CASSPLAARGLGNTIYF. DNA of the CDR3: TGTGCCAGTAGTCCATTGGCCGCACGCGGCCTTGGGAACACCATATATTTT.

The chain joins TRBV29-1 to TRBJ1-1; unclear D gene. This CDR3 has 11 residues. Trimming left V 4 bases short and J 5 bases short, with 8 bases between. Germline V lookup: CDR1 SQVTM, CDR2 ANQGSEA. CDR3 in amino acids: CSVAAGTEAFF. The CDR3, as DNA: TGCAGCGTTGCGGCGGGGACTGAAGCTTTCTTT.

The rearrangement joins TRBV30 to TRBJ2-3; 8 nucleotides align to TRBD1. The trim removed 2 bases at V and 2 bases at J, leaving 3 bases unmatched. Germline V gives CDR1 GTSNPN, CDR2 SVGIG (reference sequence). The CDR3 is 14 amino acids. The CDR3 DNA sequence: TGTGCCTGGAGTAGCAGGGGGCACACAGATACGCAGTATTTT. This translates into CAWSSRGHTDTQYF.

The chain carries TRBV5-4 and TRBJ2-1; 8 bases map to TRBD2. Germline V gene sequence: CDR1 SGHNT, CDR2 YYREEE (reference sequence). V shed 5 bases and J 8 bases; nucleotides not matched to a gene: 9. The CDR3 extends over 14 amino acids. CDR3 DNA sequence: TGTGCCAGCAGTCCGAGCGGGGGCCTCTATGAGCAGTTCTTC. This encodes CASSPSGGLYEQFF.

The chain recombines TRBV29-1 with TRBJ1-1; possible D gene TRBD1, 6 bases. V gave up 8 bases and J gave up 2 bases, with 12 bases separating them. The CDR3 covers 12 residues. Germline values: CDR1 SQVTM, CDR2 ANQGSEA. CDR3: CSIGQSNTEAFF. The CDR3 nucleotides are TGCAGCATAGGACAGTCTAACACTGAAGCTTTCTTT. The full variable domain, rest sourced from reference TRBV29-1 and TRBJ1-1, is SAVISQKPSRDICQRGTSLTIQCQVDSQVTMMFWYRQQPGQSLTLIATANQGSEATYESGFVIDKFPISRPNLTFSTLTVSNMSPEDSSIYLCSIGQSNTEAFFGQGTRLTVV.

The chain has TRBV30 and TRBJ1-4; D gene ambiguous. V lost 8 bases to trimming and J lost 5 bases, with 6 bases between them. CDR3 size: 10 residues. Germline CDR1 reads GTSNPN; CDR2 reads SVGIG (reference sequence). The CDR3 bases are TGTGCCGGAGAGAATGAAAAACTGTTTTTT. Translation gives CAGENEKLFF.